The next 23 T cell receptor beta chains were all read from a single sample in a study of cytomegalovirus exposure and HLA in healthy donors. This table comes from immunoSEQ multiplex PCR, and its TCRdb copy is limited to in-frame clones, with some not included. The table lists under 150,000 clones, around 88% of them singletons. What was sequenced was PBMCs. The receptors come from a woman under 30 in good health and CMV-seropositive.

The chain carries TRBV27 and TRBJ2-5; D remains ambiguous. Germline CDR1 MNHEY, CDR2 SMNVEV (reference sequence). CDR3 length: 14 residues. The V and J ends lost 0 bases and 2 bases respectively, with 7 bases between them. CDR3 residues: CASSLSSEQETQYF. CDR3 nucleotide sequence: TGTGCCAGCAGTTTATCGTCGGAGCAAGAGACCCAGTACTTC.

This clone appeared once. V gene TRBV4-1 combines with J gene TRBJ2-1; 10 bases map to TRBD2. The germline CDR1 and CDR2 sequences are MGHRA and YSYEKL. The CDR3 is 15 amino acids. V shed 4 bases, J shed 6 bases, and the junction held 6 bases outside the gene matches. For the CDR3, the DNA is TGCGCCAGCAGCCCCAGGGAGCGGGGGGGCAATGAGCAGTTCTTC. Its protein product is CASSPRERGGNEQFF.

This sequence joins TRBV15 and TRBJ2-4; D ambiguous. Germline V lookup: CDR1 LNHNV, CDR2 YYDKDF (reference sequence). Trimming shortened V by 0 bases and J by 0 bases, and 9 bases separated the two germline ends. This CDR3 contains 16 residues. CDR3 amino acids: CATSRDNRGAKNIQYF. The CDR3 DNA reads TGTGCCACCAGCAGAGATAATCGAGGAGCCAAAAACATTCAGTACTTC.

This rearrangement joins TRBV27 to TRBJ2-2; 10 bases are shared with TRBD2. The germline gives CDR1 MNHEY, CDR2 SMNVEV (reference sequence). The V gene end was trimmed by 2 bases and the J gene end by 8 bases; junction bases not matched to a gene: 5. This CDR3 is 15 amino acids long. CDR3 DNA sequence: TGTGCCAGCAGTTTAACTAGCGGGATACCTGGGGAGCTGTTTTTT. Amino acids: CASSLTSGIPGELFF.

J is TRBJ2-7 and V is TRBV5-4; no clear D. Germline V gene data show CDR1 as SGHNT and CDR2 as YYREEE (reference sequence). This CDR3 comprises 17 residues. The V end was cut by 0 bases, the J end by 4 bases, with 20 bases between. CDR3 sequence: CASSLAPRLFRQYEQYF. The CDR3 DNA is TGTGCCAGCAGCTTGGCCCCCAGGCTATTCCGACAATACGAGCAGTACTTC.

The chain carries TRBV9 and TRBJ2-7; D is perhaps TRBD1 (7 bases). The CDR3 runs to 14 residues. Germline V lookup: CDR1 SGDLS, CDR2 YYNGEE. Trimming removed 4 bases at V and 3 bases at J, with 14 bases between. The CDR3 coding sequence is TGTGCCAGCAGCCTCGGAGGGGGCTACTACGAGCAGTACTTC. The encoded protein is CASSLGGGYYEQYF.

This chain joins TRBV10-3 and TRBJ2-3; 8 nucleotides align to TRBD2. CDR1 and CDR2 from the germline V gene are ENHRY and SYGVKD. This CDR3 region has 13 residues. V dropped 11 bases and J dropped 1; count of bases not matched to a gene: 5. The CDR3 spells CAAGGLGTDTQYF. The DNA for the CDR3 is TGTGCCGCGGGAGGTTTGGGCACAGATACGCAGTATTTT.

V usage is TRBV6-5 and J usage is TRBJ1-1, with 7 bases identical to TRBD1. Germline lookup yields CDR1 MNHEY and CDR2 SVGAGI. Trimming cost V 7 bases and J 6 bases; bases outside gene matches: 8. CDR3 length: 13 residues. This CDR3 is CASTRQGVAEAFF. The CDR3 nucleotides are TGTGCCAGCACCCGACAGGGAGTGGCTGAAGCTTTCTTT.

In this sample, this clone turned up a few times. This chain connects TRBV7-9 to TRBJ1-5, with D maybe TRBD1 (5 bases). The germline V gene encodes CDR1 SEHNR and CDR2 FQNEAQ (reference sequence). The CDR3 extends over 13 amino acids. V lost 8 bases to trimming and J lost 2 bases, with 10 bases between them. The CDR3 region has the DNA TGTGCCAGCCAACAACAGGGCAATCAGCCCCAGCATTTT. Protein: CASQQQGNQPQHF.

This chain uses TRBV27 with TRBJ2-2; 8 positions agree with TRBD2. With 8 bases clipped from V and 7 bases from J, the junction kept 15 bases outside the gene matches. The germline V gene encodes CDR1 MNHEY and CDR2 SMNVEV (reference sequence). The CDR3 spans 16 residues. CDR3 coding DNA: TGTGCCAGCTCAAAGCGGAGCGGGAGTAAAGGCGGGGAGCTGTTTTTT. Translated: CASSKRSGSKGGELFF.

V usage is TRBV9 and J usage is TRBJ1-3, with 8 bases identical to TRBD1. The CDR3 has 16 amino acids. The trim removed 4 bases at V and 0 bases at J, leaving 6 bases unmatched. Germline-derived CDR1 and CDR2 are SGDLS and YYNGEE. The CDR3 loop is CASSLQGAPSGNTIYF. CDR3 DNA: TGTGCCAGCAGCCTTCAGGGGGCACCCTCTGGAAACACCATATATTTT.

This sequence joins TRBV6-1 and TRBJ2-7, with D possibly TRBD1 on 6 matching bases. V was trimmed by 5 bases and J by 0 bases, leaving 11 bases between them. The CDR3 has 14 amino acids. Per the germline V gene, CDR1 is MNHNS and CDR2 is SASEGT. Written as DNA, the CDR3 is TGTGCCAGCAGTCCCGGGACATACTCCTACGAGCAGTACTTC. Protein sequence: CASSPGTYSYEQYF.

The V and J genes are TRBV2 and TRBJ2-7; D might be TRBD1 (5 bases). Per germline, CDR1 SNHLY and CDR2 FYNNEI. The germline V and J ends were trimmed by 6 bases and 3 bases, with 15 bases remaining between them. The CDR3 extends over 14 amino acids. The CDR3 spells CASRGPTDNYEQYF. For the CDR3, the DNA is TGTGCCAGCAGGGGGCCGACGGATAACTACGAGCAGTACTTC. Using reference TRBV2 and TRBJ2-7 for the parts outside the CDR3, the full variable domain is EPEVTQTPSHQVTQMGQEVILRCVPISNHLYFYWYRQILGQKVEFLVSFYNNEISEKSEIFDDQFSVERPDGSNFTLKIRSTKLEDSAMYFCASRGPTDNYEQYFGPGTRLTVT.

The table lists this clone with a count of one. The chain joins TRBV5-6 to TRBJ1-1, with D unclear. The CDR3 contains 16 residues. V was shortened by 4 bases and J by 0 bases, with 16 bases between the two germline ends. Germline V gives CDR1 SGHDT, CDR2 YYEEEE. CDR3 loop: CASSQNRGRMNTEAFF. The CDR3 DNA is TGTGCCAGCAGCCAAAACCGGGGTCGGATGAACACTGAAGCTTTCTTT.

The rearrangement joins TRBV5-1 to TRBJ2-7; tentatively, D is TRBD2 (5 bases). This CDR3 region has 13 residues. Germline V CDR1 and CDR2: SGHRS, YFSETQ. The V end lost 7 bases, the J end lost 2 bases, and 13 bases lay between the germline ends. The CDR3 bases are TGCGCCAGCTCCGAGCGGAGGACCTACGAGCAGTACTTC. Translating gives CASSERRTYEQYF.

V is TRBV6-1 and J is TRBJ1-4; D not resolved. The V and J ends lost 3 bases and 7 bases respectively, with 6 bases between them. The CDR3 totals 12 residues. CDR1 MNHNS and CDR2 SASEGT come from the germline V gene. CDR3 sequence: CASSDISEKLFF. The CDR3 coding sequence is TGTGCCAGCAGTGACATTAGTGAAAAACTGTTTTTT.

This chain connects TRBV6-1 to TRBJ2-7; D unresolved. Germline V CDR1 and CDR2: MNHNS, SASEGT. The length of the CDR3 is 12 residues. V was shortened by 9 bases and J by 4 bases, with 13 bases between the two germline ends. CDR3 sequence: CASCQDNYEQYF. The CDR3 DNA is TGTGCCAGTTGCCAGGATAATTACGAGCAGTACTTC.

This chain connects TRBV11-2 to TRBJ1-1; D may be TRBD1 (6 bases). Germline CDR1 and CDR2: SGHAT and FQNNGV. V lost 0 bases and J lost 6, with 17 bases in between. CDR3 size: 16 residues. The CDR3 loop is CASSLEGYRDIAEAFF. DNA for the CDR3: TGTGCCAGCAGCTTAGAGGGCTACCGGGACATTGCTGAAGCTTTCTTT.

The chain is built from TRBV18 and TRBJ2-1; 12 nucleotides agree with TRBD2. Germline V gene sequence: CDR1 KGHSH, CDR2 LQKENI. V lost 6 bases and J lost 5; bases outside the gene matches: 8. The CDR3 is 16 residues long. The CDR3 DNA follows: TGTGCCAGCTCCCTTGGGGGGACTAGCGGGCACAATGAGCAGTTCTTC. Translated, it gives CASSLGGTSGHNEQFF.

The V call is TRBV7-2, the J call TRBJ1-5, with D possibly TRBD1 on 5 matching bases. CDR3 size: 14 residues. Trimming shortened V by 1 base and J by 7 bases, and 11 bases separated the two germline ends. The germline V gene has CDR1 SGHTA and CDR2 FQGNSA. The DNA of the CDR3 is TGTGCCAGCAGCTTAGTACAGGCTGCCCAGCCCCAGCATTTT. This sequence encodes CASSLVQAAQPQHF.

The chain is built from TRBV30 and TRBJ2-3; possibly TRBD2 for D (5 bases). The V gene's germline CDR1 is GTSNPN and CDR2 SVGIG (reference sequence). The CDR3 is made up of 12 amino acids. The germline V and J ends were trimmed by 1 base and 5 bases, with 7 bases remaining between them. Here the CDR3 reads CAWSEGVDTQYF. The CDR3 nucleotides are TGTGCCTGGAGTGAGGGAGTAGATACGCAGTATTTT.

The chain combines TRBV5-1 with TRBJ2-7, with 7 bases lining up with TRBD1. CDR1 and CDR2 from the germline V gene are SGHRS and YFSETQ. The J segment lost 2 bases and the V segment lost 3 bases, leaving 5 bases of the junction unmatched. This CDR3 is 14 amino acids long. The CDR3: CASSSPGQTYEQYF. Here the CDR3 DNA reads TGCGCCAGCAGCTCACCGGGACAGACCTACGAGCAGTACTTC.

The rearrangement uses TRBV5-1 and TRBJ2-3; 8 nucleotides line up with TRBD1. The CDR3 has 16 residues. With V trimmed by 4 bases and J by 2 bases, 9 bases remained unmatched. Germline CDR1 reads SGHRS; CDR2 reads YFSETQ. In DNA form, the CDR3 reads TGCGCCAGCAGCACCGGACAGGGAAGCTCCACAGATACGCAGTATTTT. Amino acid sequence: CASSTGQGSSTDTQYF.